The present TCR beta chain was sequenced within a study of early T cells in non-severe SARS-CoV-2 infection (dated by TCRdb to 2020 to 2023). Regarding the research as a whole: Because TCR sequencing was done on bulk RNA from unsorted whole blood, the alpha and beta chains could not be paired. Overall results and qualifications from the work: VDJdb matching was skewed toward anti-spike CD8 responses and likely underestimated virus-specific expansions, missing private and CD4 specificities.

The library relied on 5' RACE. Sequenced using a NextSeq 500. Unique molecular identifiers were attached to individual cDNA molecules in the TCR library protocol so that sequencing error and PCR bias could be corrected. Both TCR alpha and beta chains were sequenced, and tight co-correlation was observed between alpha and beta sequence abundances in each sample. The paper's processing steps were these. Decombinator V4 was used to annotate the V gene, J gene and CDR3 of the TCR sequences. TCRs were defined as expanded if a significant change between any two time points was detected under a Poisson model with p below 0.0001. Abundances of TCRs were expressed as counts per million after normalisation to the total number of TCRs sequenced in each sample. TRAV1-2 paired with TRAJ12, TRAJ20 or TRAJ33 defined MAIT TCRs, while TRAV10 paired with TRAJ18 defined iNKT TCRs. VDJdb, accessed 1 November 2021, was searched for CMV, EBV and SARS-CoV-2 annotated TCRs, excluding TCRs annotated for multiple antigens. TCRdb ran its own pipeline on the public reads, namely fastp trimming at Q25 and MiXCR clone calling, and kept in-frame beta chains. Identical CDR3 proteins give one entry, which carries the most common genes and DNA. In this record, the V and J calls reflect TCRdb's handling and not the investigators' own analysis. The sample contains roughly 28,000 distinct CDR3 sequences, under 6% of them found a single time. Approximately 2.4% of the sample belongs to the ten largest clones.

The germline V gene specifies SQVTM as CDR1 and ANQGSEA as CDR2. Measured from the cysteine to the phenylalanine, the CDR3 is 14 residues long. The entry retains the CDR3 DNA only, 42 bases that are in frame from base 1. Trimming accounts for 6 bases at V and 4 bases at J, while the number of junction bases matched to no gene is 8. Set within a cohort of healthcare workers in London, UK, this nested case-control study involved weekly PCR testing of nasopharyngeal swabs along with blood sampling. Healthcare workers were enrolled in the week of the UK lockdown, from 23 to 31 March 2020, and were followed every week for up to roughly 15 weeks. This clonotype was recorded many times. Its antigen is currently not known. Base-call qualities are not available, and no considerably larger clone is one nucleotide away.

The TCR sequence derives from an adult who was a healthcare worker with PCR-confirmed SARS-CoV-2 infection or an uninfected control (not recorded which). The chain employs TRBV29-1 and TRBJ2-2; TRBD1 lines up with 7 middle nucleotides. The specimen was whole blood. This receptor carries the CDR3 CSVINRGRTGELFF. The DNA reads TGCAGCGTAATAAACAGGGGTCGCACCGGGGAGCTGTTTTTT.